Shown below are 18 T cell receptor beta chains from a single sample sequenced in a study of regulatory T cells in long-lasting Graves disease. Investigators prepared the TCR beta libraries by applying iRepertoire HTBI primers and Arm-PCR of CDR3 regions. MiXCR, run by TCRdb on the multiplex PCR reads, gives a single entry per CDR3 protein. The sample yields 400,000 or so distinct CDR3 sequences, around 22% seen once. Specified time point: persistent/refractory GD, antithyroid drugs over 5 years with positive TRAb. The authors made the TCR library using RNA they extracted from PBMCs. The sequencing used peripheral blood mononuclear cells (PBMCs), collected when the disease was refractory, from a patient treated with antithyroid drugs. The receptors here all came from a female donor with Graves disease.

This clonotype showed up many times. This chain links TRBV15 with TRBJ1-2; 9 bases align to TRBD1. CDR3 length: 15 amino acids. Germline trimming cut 1 base from V and 6 bases from J; bases unmatched to any gene: 6. From germline, CDR1 is LNHNV and CDR2 YYDKDF (reference sequence). This CDR3 is CATSRAGTGYDGYTF. The CDR3 region has the DNA TGTGCCACCAGCAGAGCCGGGACAGGGTATGATGGCTACACCTTC.

The J gene is TRBJ2-3, the V gene TRBV6-1; TRBD2 matches 8 bases. The CDR3 contains 16 residues. The germline V gene has CDR1 MNHNS and CDR2 SASEGT. J lost 2 bases, V lost 6 bases, and 10 bases had no gene match. The DNA for the CDR3 is TGTGCCAGCAGAAGGGGGGGTAGCGGGAACACAGATACGCAGTATTTT. The encoded protein is CASRRGGSGNTDTQYF.

The chain links TRBV7-2 to TRBJ2-2; 12 positions agree with TRBD2. V lost 5 bases to trimming and J lost 3 bases; unmatched junction nucleotides: 4. The germline CDR1 and CDR2 sequences are SGHTA and FQGNSA. The CDR3 length is 16 residues. This CDR3 reads CASSATSGRHTGELFF. The CDR3 nucleotides are TGTGCCAGCAGCGCAACTAGCGGGAGGCACACCGGGGAGCTGTTTTTT. Using reference TRBV7-2 and TRBJ2-2 for the parts outside the CDR3, the full variable domain is GAGVSQSPSNKVTEKGKDVELRCDPISGHTALYWYRQSLGQGLEFLIYFQGNSAPDKSGLPSDRFSAERTGGSVSTLTIQRTQQEDSAVYLCASSATSGRHTGELFFGEGSRLTVL.

This clonotype has a single count. The chain has TRBV15 and TRBJ2-5, with 11 bases aligning to TRBD1. The CDR3 sequence is 14 residues long. CDR1 is LNHNV and CDR2 is YYDKDF in the germline V gene (reference sequence). Unmatched junction bases numbered 0, after V lost 1 base and J lost 5 bases. CDR3 DNA: TGTGCCACCAGCAGAGGGGACAGGGGGGAGACCCAGTACTTC. Translating gives CATSRGDRGETQYF.

This clonotype was observed a handful of times. The rearrangement links TRBV5-1 to TRBJ1-1, with 8 bases identical to TRBD1. CDR1 is SGHRS, CDR2 YFSETQ, per germline. The trim removed 0 bases at V and 5 bases at J, leaving 6 bases unmatched. The CDR3 is made up of 15 amino acids. CDR3 sequence reads: CASSLADRARTEAFF. DNA for the CDR3: TGCGCCAGCAGCTTGGCGGACAGGGCGCGGACTGAAGCTTTCTTT. The full variable domain, with the rest looked up from reference TRBV5-1 and TRBJ1-1, is KAGVTQTPRYLIKTRGQQVTLSCSPISGHRSVSWYQQTPGQGLQFLFEYFSETQRNKGNFPGRFSGRQFSNSRSEMNVSTLELGDSALYLCASSLADRARTEAFFGQGTRLTVV.

The rearrangement joins TRBV20-1 to TRBJ2-7; 11 bases map to TRBD2. J gave up 4 bases and V 2 bases, and 4 bases lay outside the gene matches. The CDR3 has 14 residues. The germline gives CDR1 DFQATT, CDR2 SNEGSKA (reference sequence). Here the CDR3 DNA reads TGCAGTGCTAGACTAGCGGGAGGTGGGTACGAGCAGTACTTC. This encodes CSARLAGGGYEQYF.

The CDR3 reads CASSEHSGSIYEQYF. DNA of the CDR3: TGTGCCAGCAGTGAACATAGCGGGAGTATTTACGAGCAGTACTTC. This chain connects TRBV2 to TRBJ2-7, with 9 positions matching TRBD2. V shed 2 bases, J shed 4 bases, and the junction held 6 bases outside the gene matches. CDR3 length: 15 amino acids. Germline assignment: CDR1 SNHLY and CDR2 FYNNEI.

This chain joins TRBV3-1 and TRBJ1-5; D is undetermined. This CDR3 is 14 amino acids long. CDR1 LGHDT and CDR2 YNNKEL come from the germline V gene (reference sequence). V was pared by 4 bases and J by 8 bases, with 15 bases between. The CDR3, as DNA: TGTGCCAGCAGCCTCAACCAGAGTCCGGAGCCCCAGCATTTT. It specifies CASSLNQSPEPQHF.

This clonotype was picked up many times. The gene calls are TRBV2 and TRBJ2-2, with a weak D call TRBD1 (6 bases). The germline CDR1 and CDR2 sequences are SNHLY and FYNNEI. The V end was cut by 4 bases, the J end by 3 bases, with 9 bases between. CDR3 length equals 14 residues. The CDR3 nucleotides read TGTGCCAGCAGTGGACAGGATTACACCGGGGAGCTGTTTTTT. Protein sequence: CASSGQDYTGELFF. The whole variable domain, remainder taken from reference TRBV2 and TRBJ2-2, is EPEVTQTPSHQVTQMGQEVILRCVPISNHLYFYWYRQILGQKVEFLVSFYNNEISEKSEIFDDQFSVERPDGSNFTLKIRSTKLEDSAMYFCASSGQDYTGELFFGEGSRLTVL.

V and J are TRBV12-3 or TRBV12-4 and TRBJ2-7; either TRBD1 or TRBD2 may supply D (5 bases each). Trimming pared 5 bases from V and 6 bases from J, leaving 26 bases between. This CDR3 is 17 amino acids long. CDR3 in DNA: TGTGCCAGCAGTCTACGGGAATTAACGGGACGGCCGACCGAGCAGTACTTC. It translates to CASSLRELTGRPTEQYF.

The sample holds a few counts of this clonotype. For the CDR3, the DNA is TGTGCCAGCAGTTACTCGAACATACAAGAGACCCAGTACTTC. It yields the protein CASSYSNIQETQYF. The genes are TRBV6-5 and TRBJ2-5; no definite D call. Germline V gene data show CDR1 as MNHEY and CDR2 as SVGAGI. This CDR3 is 14 amino acids long. V gave up 0 bases and J gave up 2 bases, with 7 bases separating them.

J is TRBJ1-1 and V is TRBV20-1, with D maybe TRBD1 (6 bases). Germline lookup yields CDR1 DFQATT and CDR2 SNEGSKA (reference sequence). Deletions cut 0 bases from V and 12 bases from J, with 17 bases between. The CDR3 spans 13 residues. CDR3 coding DNA: TGCAGTGCTAGAGACCCCTTGGGGGGGCCCACTTTCTTT. Its protein product is CSARDPLGGPTFF.

This sequence joins TRBV18 and TRBJ2-1, with unresolved D. Trimming removed 6 bases at V and 7 bases at J, with 10 bases between. The CDR3 has 12 amino acids. Per the germline V gene, CDR1 is KGHSH and CDR2 is LQKENI. CDR3 nucleotides: TGTGCCAGCTCCATAACGCCAAATGAGCAGTTCTTC. This gives the protein CASSITPNEQFF.

This clonotype was recorded a few times. J is TRBJ2-5 and V is TRBV19, with D possibly being TRBD1 (6 bases). Germline V lookup: CDR1 LNHDA, CDR2 SQIVND (reference sequence). The ends were cut back, 9 bases at V and 7 bases at J, with 18 bases in the middle. The CDR3 extends over 13 amino acids. Here the CDR3 reads CASTGTDGGTQYF. CDR3 coding DNA: TGTGCCAGCACAGGGACCGATGGTGGGACCCAGTACTTC.

This chain uses TRBV24-1 with TRBJ2-1, with D perhaps given as TRBD1 or TRBD2 (5 bases each). V lost 3 bases to trimming and J lost 4 bases, with 18 bases between them. Germline assignment: CDR1 KGHDR and CDR2 SFDVKD. The CDR3 contains 17 residues. The CDR3 loop is CATSDRAGTKGYNEQFF. CDR3 coding DNA: TGTGCCACCAGTGATCGAGCCGGGACCAAAGGGTACAATGAGCAGTTCTTC.

The rearrangement links TRBV4-3 to TRBJ2-5, with TRBD1 as a possible D gene (5 bases). Trimming removed 1 base from V and 3 bases from J, with 9 bases in between. Germline values: CDR1 LGHNA, CDR2 YSLEER. This CDR3 region has 14 residues. CDR3 sequence reads: CASSQAAREETQYF. CDR3 sequence (DNA): TGCGCCAGCAGCCAAGCAGCCAGGGAAGAGACCCAGTACTTC.

This clonotype was seen more than once but under ten times. The V gene is TRBV7-2, the J gene TRBJ2-2, with 10 nucleotides matching TRBD2. The V gene's germline CDR1 is SGHTA and CDR2 FQGNSA. The ends lost 4 bases at V and 6 bases at J; junction bases unmatched: 5. The CDR3 extends over 15 amino acids. The CDR3 protein is CASSSSGSKSGELFF. As DNA, the CDR3 is TGTGCCAGCAGCTCTAGCGGGAGTAAATCCGGGGAGCTGTTTTTT.

This clonotype was seen ten or more times. The V call is TRBV20-1, the J call TRBJ2-5, with D possibly being TRBD2 (6 bases). The CDR3 has 13 residues. Looked up from germline, CDR1 is DFQATT and CDR2 is SNEGSKA (reference sequence). The germline V and J ends were trimmed by 4 bases and 4 bases, with 13 bases remaining between them. The chain's CDR3 is CSANLGGVETQYF. CDR3 in DNA: TGCAGTGCTAACCTCGGGGGAGTAGAGACCCAGTACTTC.